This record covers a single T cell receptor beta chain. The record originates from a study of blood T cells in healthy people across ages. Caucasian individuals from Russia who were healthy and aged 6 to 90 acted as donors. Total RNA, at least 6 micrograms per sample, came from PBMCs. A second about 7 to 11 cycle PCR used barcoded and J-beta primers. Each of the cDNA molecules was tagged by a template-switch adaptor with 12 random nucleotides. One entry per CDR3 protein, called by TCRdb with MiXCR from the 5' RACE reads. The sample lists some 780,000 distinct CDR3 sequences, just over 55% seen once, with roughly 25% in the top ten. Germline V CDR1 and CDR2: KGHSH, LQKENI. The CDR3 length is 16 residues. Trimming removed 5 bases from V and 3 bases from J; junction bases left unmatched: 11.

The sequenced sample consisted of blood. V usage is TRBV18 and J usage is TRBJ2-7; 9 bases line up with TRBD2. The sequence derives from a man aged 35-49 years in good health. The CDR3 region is CASSSISGSRDYEQYF. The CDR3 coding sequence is TGTGCCAGCTCATCAATTAGCGGGAGCCGAGACTACGAGCAGTACTTC.